The rows below give T cell receptor beta chains drawn from one sample of a study of blood T cell repertoires in COVID-19. TCRdb's table, derived via immunoSEQ multiplex PCR, lists solely in-frame clones and lacks some. The sample includes 250,000 to 350,000 clones, 85% to 90% of them seen just once. The material sequenced was PBMCs or T cells enriched from blood (not recorded which). The receptors shown here come from a woman under 30 with acute COVID-19. The CDR3 runs from the conserved cysteine through the conserved F or W. The order of the fields is D gene, V gene, J gene, clone size, CDR3 protein, CDR3 DNA. The D gene is left open where the match is weak. Only part of the rows carry a size: once, few, many, or a class if the clone is expanded.

>TRBD2|TRBV2|TRBJ2-1|-
CASSEFSSGSFYNEQFF
TGTGCCAGCAGTGAGTTCTCGAGCGGGAGCTTTTACAATGAGCAGTTCTTC
>TRBD1|TRBV2|TRBJ2-2|-
CASSAGTGGTGELFF
TGTGCCAGCAGTGCCGGGACAGGGGGCACCGGGGAGCTGTTTTTT
>TRBD2|TRBV5-1|TRBJ2-7|-
CASSLVRGLASYEQYF
TGCGCCAGCAGCTTGGTGCGGGGACTAGCCTCCTACGAGCAGTACTTC
>-|TRBV27|TRBJ1-5|-
CASTSQGGVQPQHF
TGTGCCAGCACCAGCCAGGGAGGGGTTCAGCCCCAGCATTTT
>TRBD1|TRBV5-8|TRBJ1-4|-
CTSRQGRGEKLFF
TGTACCAGTCGACAGGGGAGAGGTGAAAAACTGTTTTTT
>-|TRBV7-2|TRBJ2-7|-
CATSTSASYEQYF
TGTGCCACCAGCACGAGCGCGTCCTACGAGCAGTACTTC
>-|TRBV7-2|TRBJ2-3|-
CASSLFGGGGQRTDTQYF
TGTGCCAGCAGCTTATTTGGTGGTGGCGGGCAGCGCACAGATACGCAGTATTTT
>-|TRBV10-3|TRBJ2-3|-
CAISESTRTDTQYF
TGTGCCATCAGTGAGTCGACTAGAACAGATACGCAGTATTTT
>TRBD1|TRBV28|TRBJ1-1|-
CASSLIGKGAAEAFF
TGTGCCAGCAGTTTAATAGGAAAGGGGGCTGCTGAAGCTTTCTTT
>-|TRBV25-1|TRBJ2-1|-
CASSLPGGRNEQFF
TGTGCCAGCAGTCTCCCAGGGGGGCGCAATGAGCAGTTCTTC
>TRBD1|TRBV6-1|TRBJ2-7|once
CASSDGQGHFRGGYF
TGTGCCAGCAGTGACGGACAGGGCCACTTTCGGGGAGGGTACTTC
>TRBD2|TRBV14|TRBJ2-3|-
CASSQAIAGGPLDTQYF
TGTGCCAGCAGCCAGGCTATAGCGGGAGGGCCTTTAGATACGCAGTATTTT
>-|TRBV24-1|TRBJ2-1|-
CATSDSWRQSYNEQFF
TGTGCCACCAGTGATTCGTGGCGGCAGTCCTACAATGAGCAGTTCTTC
>-|TRBV3-1/TRBV3-2|TRBJ1-1|-
CASSRLDSVGAFF
TGTGCCAGCAGCCGCCTGGACAGTGTTGGGGCTTTCTTT
>-|TRBV6-5|TRBJ2-1|-
CASRFSAPYEQFF
TGTGCCAGCAGGTTCAGTGCCCCGTATGAGCAGTTCTTC
>TRBD2|TRBV5-6|TRBJ2-1|-
CASSEGLAGQFF
TGTGCCAGCAGCGAGGGACTAGCGGGACAGTTCTTC
>-|TRBV30|TRBJ1-3|-
CAWSLGLSGNTIYF
TGTGCCTGGAGCTTGGGACTCTCTGGAAACACCATATATTTT
>TRBD2|TRBV10-3|TRBJ2-1|-
CAISAPGTSALYSYNEQFF
TGTGCCATCAGTGCCCCCGGGACTAGCGCACTATACTCCTACAATGAGCAGTTCTTC
>TRBD2|TRBV29-1|TRBJ2-5|few
CSVELGTSIGTQYF
TGCAGCGTTGAACTGGGGACTAGTATAGGGACCCAGTACTTC
>-|TRBV7-9|TRBJ1-4|-
CASSPMGSNEKLFF
TGTGCCAGCAGCCCGATGGGGAGTAATGAAAAACTGTTTTTT
>-|TRBV5-1|TRBJ1-1|-
CASSLAGGSTEAFF
TGCGCCAGCAGCTTGGCCGGGGGTAGCACTGAAGCTTTCTTT
>-|TRBV7-3|TRBJ1-1|-
CASSLSQNTEAFF
TGTGCCAGCAGCTTAAGTCAGAACACTGAAGCTTTCTTT
>TRBD1|TRBV18|TRBJ1-1|-
CASSPYRGSDEAFF
TGTGCCAGCTCACCTTACAGGGGAAGTGATGAAGCTTTCTTT
>TRBD1|TRBV11-2|TRBJ2-5|-
CASSFDRAQETQYF
TGTGCCAGCAGCTTTGACAGGGCCCAAGAGACCCAGTACTTC
>-|TRBV19|TRBJ2-5|-
CASRLGETQYF
TGTGCCAGTCGACTAGGGGAGACCCAGTACTTC
>TRBD1|TRBV19|TRBJ2-7|-
CASSGTGGSYEQYF
TGTGCCAGTAGTGGTACAGGGGGGTCCTACGAGCAGTACTTC
>-|TRBV6-4|TRBJ2-1|-
CASSDSASSYNEQFF
TGTGCCAGCAGTGATAGCGCGAGCTCCTACAATGAGCAGTTCTTC
>TRBD2|TRBV6-6|TRBJ2-7|-
CASSYSAGDYEQYF
TGTGCCAGCAGTTACTCGGCGGGGGACTACGAGCAGTACTTC
>-|TRBV28|TRBJ2-2|-
CASSPAPRATGELFF
TGTGCCAGCAGTCCCGCTCCTAGAGCGACCGGGGAGCTGTTTTTT
>TRBD2|TRBV5-1|TRBJ2-1|once
CASSFSGYGANEQFF
TGCGCCAGCAGCTTTAGCGGGTACGGCGCCAATGAGCAGTTCTTC
>-|TRBV12-1|TRBJ2-5|-
CASSSSLAGVLQETQYF
TGTGCCAGCAGCTCAAGTTTAGCGGGAGTCCTGCAAGAGACCCAGTACTTC
>-|TRBV18|TRBJ1-2|-
CASSPKSGYTF
TGTGCCAGCTCACCAAAGAGTGGCTACACCTTC
>TRBD2|TRBV19|TRBJ2-4|-
CASSYPVGAGVKNIQYF
TGTGCCAGTAGTTACCCTGTAGGAGCGGGAGTCAAAAACATTCAGTACTTC
>-|TRBV9|TRBJ1-1|-
CASSVVSDTEAFF
TGTGCCAGCAGCGTAGTTTCCGACACTGAAGCTTTCTTT
>TRBD1|TRBV19|TRBJ1-1|-
CASTPIPGQGVSGTEAFF
TGTGCCAGCACTCCCATTCCGGGACAGGGGGTGTCGGGAACTGAAGCTTTCTTT
>-|TRBV28|TRBJ1-3|-
CASSSGDGLTSGNTIYF
TGTGCCAGCAGTTCCGGTGATGGGCTAACCTCTGGAAACACCATATATTTT
>TRBD1|TRBV27|TRBJ1-2|-
CASSPRRGQGFGYGYTF
TGTGCCAGCAGTCCCCGGAGGGGACAGGGATTCGGATATGGCTACACCTTC
>TRBD2|TRBV3-1/TRBV3-2|TRBJ2-7|-
CASSQGTTGTSGVDEQYF
TGTGCCAGCAGCCAAGGGACGACAGGGACTAGCGGGGTGGACGAGCAGTACTTC
>-|TRBV10-2|TRBJ2-7|-
CASSETGNYEQYF
TGCGCCAGCAGTGAGACAGGGAACTACGAGCAGTACTTC
>TRBD1|TRBV18|TRBJ1-6|-
CASSPRDRGNSPLHF
TGTGCCAGCTCACCCCGGGACAGGGGGAATTCACCCCTCCACTTT
>TRBD1|TRBV19|TRBJ2-3|-
CASSQGARSTDTQYF
TGTGCCAGTAGTCAGGGGGCGCGGAGCACAGATACGCAGTATTTT